Listed below are T cell receptor beta chains from one sample, sequenced in a study of response to subunit inactivated influenza vaccine. A single record per CDR3 protein comes from TCRdb applying MiXCR to the RT-PCR reads. The sample lists fewer than 550,000 distinct CDR3 sequences; roughly 25% were seen once. Sequenced here: CD4+ T cells sorted from PBMCs, sampled about 5 days after vaccination. These receptors were obtained from a middle-aged man who received an inactivated influenza vaccine. CDR3s include the opening cysteine and the closing phenylalanine or tryptophan. D genes are given only for firm matches. Rows give clone size only sometimes, using once, few, many, or a class for an expanded clone.

d_gene	abundance	v_gene	j_gene	CDR3nt	CDR3aa
NA	few	TRBV4-3	TRBJ2-7	TGCGCCAGCAGCCAAGGGACATCTAGGACGTACGAGCAGTACTTC	CASSQGTSRTYEQYF
NA	NA	TRBV6-2/TRBV6-3	TRBJ2-5	TGTGCCAGCAGTTACCAGGGACAAGAGACCCAGTACTTC	CASSYQGQETQYF
TRBD2	NA	TRBV5-1	TRBJ2-1	TGCGCCAGCAGGGTTGGGACTAGCGGGCGGGTGACGCAGTTCTTC	CASRVGTSGRVTQFF
NA	NA	TRBV15	TRBJ2-1	TGTGCCACCAGCAGCTACAAGGAGCGCTCCTACAATGAGCAGTTCTTC	CATSSYKERSYNEQFF
NA	NA	TRBV5-4	TRBJ2-1	TGTGCCAGCAGCTTGGGGACAGAGAGCTACAATGAGCAGTTCTTC	CASSLGTESYNEQFF
NA	NA	TRBV4-3	TRBJ2-7	TGCGCCAGCAGCCAAGATTTAATTTCGGGTTCGCGCTACGAGCAGTACTTC	CASSQDLISGSRYEQYF
NA	NA	TRBV14	TRBJ2-7	TGTGCCAGCAGCCAAGGTCAGCGGAGAGGTGAGCAGTACTTC	CASSQGQRRGEQYF
TRBD1	NA	TRBV18	TRBJ1-2	TGTGCCAGCTCCCCAAGCCCAGGGGGAAACTATGGCTACACCTTC	CASSPSPGGNYGYTF
NA	few	TRBV5-1	TRBJ2-7	TGCGCCAGCAGCTTCGGTCTCGGGGGGCAGGGTAACTACGAGCAGTACTTC	CASSFGLGGQGNYEQYF
NA	NA	TRBV20-1	TRBJ2-4	TGCAGTGCTTGGGGCGTCTGGGCCAAAAACATTCAGTACTTC	CSAWGVWAKNIQYF
TRBD2	NA	TRBV27	TRBJ2-7	TGTGCCAGCAGGCTAACTAGCGGAGCTTACGAGCAGTACTTC	CASRLTSGAYEQYF
NA	NA	TRBV28	TRBJ1-2	TGTGCCAGCAGTGGAATCGGGCGCGGCTATGGCTACACCTTC	CASSGIGRGYGYTF
NA	NA	TRBV4-3	TRBJ1-5	TGCGCCAGCAGCACCAGGACTCCTGGGCTTGAGCCCCAGCATTTT	CASSTRTPGLEPQHF
TRBD1	NA	TRBV20-1	TRBJ2-7	TGCAGTGCTCGGCACCCTAGGGACAGGTACAAGACCTCCTACGAGCAGTACTTC	CSARHPRDRYKTSYEQYF
TRBD2	NA	TRBV7-9	TRBJ2-6	TGTGCCAGCAGCTTAGATATAGTAGCGGGAGGTTTAAACGTCCTGACTTTC	CASSLDIVAGGLNVLTF
NA	NA	TRBV11-2	TRBJ2-2	TGTGCCAGCAGCTTAGATTGGTTGAGCGGGGAGCTGTTTTTT	CASSLDWLSGELFF
NA	few	TRBV3-1	TRBJ1-2	TGTGCCAGCAGCCAAGATGTCAGGGTGAATGGCTACACCTTC	CASSQDVRVNGYTF
NA	few	TRBV9	TRBJ2-3	TGTGCCAGCAGCGTAGGGACGACTAGCACAGATACGCAGTATTTT	CASSVGTTSTDTQYF
TRBD2	NA	TRBV12-3/TRBV12-4	TRBJ2-5	TGTGCCAGCAGTCCGGGGACTAGCTGGGGCGAGACCCAGTACTTC	CASSPGTSWGETQYF
TRBD2	NA	TRBV5-6	TRBJ2-7	TGTGCCAGCAGCTTGGGCTTCGGGACTAGCTACGAGCAGTACTTC	CASSLGFGTSYEQYF
TRBD1	many	TRBV6-1	TRBJ1-5	TGTGCCAGCATGGGCCAAGGGGGCCAGCCCCAGCATTTT	CASMGQGGQPQHF
NA	NA	TRBV13	TRBJ2-2	TGTGCCAGCAGCTGGGAAGGGTTCGGGAAAGGCACCGGGGAGCTGTTTTTT	CASSWEGFGKGTGELFF
NA	NA	TRBV12-3/TRBV12-4	TRBJ2-2	TGTGCCAGCAGTTCAGAGGGAGGAGTTGCCGGGGAGCTGTTTTTT	CASSSEGGVAGELFF
NA	few	TRBV28	TRBJ2-2	TGTGCCACCCGGGGCGCGGAAAGTACCGGGGAGCTGTTTTTT	CATRGAESTGELFF
NA	NA	TRBV5-1	TRBJ1-6	TGCGCCAGCAGCTCTGGCGACTCACCCCTCCACTTT	CASSSGDSPLHF
NA	NA	TRBV18	TRBJ2-1	TGTGCCAGCTCACCACCCAGGGACGGCAATGAGCAGTTCTTC	CASSPPRDGNEQFF
TRBD2	NA	TRBV12-3/TRBV12-4	TRBJ2-7	TGTGCCAGCAGTAGACTAGCGGGAGTCGGCGAGCAGTACTTC	CASSRLAGVGEQYF